This T cell receptor (beta chain) derives from a study of identical twins. The CDR3 length is 14 residues. The germline gives CDR1 MNHEY, CDR2 SMNVEV (reference sequence). TCRdb itself ran the 5' RACE reads through MiXCR, one entry per CDR3 protein. This sample yields around 290,000 distinct CDR3 sequences, of which roughly 9.7% are seen a single time; 7% to 8.5% belongs to the top ten. Notes on the study in general: Less excess twin sharing appeared in beta out-of-frame sequences. The study found that models underestimated out-of-frame TCR alpha sharing in monozygotic twins. There were fewer insertions in abundant cord blood beta clonotypes, but memory repertoires showed no such pattern. The study reached conclusions through statistical analysis that was cross-sectional, not following the same donors.

This clonotype was seen only once. No antigen is known for it. A junction end diverges from the germline sequence, so it may reflect a read error. These data are also associated with another study on yellow fever vaccine responses in identical twins.

This sequence was found in a woman aged 18 to 35 in good health. The chain is built from TRBV27 and TRBJ2-7; D possibly corresponds to TRBD2 (6 bases). Sequenced material: CD8+ T cells sorted from blood. CDR3 region: CASRNGTGAYVQYF. Written as DNA, the CDR3 is TGTGCCAGCCGGAACGGGACGGGAGCTTACGTGCAGTACTTC.